These 11 T cell receptor beta chains were sequenced from one sample in a study of blood T cell repertoires in COVID-19. This table comes from immunoSEQ multiplex PCR, and its TCRdb copy is limited to in-frame clones, with some not included. This sample yields roughly 150,000 clones, of which about four fifths are seen a single time; about 10% belongs to the top ten. The specimen was peripheral blood. All receptors derive from a woman older than 75 with active or convalescent COVID-19.

The V and J genes are TRBV19 and TRBJ2-5, with a weak D call TRBD1 (5 bases). Deletions cut 0 bases from V and 7 bases from J, with 15 bases between. CDR1 LNHDA and CDR2 SQIVND come from the germline V gene (reference sequence). The CDR3 contains 15 residues. CDR3 sequence (DNA): TGTGCCAGTAGTATAGATCTACCAGGGATGGGGACCCAGTACTTC. Amino acids: CASSIDLPGMGTQYF.

The chain has TRBV7-9 and TRBJ2-7, with 8 bases identical to TRBD2. The junction had 5 bases not matched to a gene; V was cut back by 1 base and J by 3 bases. This CDR3 spans 15 amino acids. The germline V gene has CDR1 SEHNR and CDR2 FQNEAQ (reference sequence). For the CDR3, the DNA is TGTGCCAGCAGCTTAGGGGGCGGGAGGAGCTACGAGCAGTACTTC. Its translation: CASSLGGGRSYEQYF.

V is TRBV29-1 and J is TRBJ1-1; the D gene is possibly TRBD1 (5 bases). V was trimmed by 3 bases and J by 2 bases, leaving 10 bases between them. Germline V lookup: CDR1 SQVTM, CDR2 ANQGSEA. This CDR3 contains 13 residues. The CDR3 loop is CSVDRGINTEAFF. DNA of the CDR3: TGCAGCGTTGACCGGGGGATAAACACTGAAGCTTTCTTT. Looking up the rest from reference TRBV29-1 and TRBJ1-1 gives the full variable domain: SAVISQKPSRDICQRGTSLTIQCQVDSQVTMMFWYRQQPGQSLTLIATANQGSEATYESGFVIDKFPISRPNLTFSTLTVSNMSPEDSSIYLCSVDRGINTEAFFGQGTRLTVV.

The chain has TRBV19 and TRBJ2-3; 9 bases agree with TRBD1. CDR3 length: 15 residues. V lost 8 bases and J lost 2; bases outside the gene matches: 8. Germline V gene lookup returns CDR1 LNHDA and CDR2 SQIVND (reference sequence). CDR3 bases: TGTGCCAGTTCCACAGGGGGCTTAGACACAGATACGCAGTATTTT. Amino acids: CASSTGGLDTDTQYF.

This clone came up once. The CDR3 spells CASSHRASGYGYTF. The CDR3 DNA follows: TGTGCCAGCAGTCACAGGGCCTCAGGCTATGGCTACACCTTC. This chain joins TRBV6-1 and TRBJ1-2, with D perhaps TRBD1 (6 bases). Germline V gives CDR1 MNHNS, CDR2 SASEGT. The CDR3 runs 14 residues. V was pared by 5 bases and J by 4 bases, with 14 bases between.

The genes are TRBV11-2 and TRBJ2-2, with 7 nucleotides matching TRBD2. The CDR3 covers 16 residues. Germline V gene lookup returns CDR1 SGHAT and CDR2 FQNNGV. The J segment lost 2 bases and the V segment lost 5 bases, leaving 8 bases of the junction unmatched. The DNA of the CDR3 is TGTGCCAGCAGCGCAAACTTAGCGGGTAACACCGGGGAGCTGTTTTTT. The encoded protein is CASSANLAGNTGELFF.

This clone was counted between two and nine times. The chain is built from TRBV9 and TRBJ1-6; D unclear. Germline CDR1 and CDR2: SGDLS and YYNGEE. The CDR3 is 15 amino acids. Trimming stripped 0 bases from V and 7 bases from J, with 11 bases between. Here the CDR3 reads CASSVGEGRNSPLHF. Written as DNA, the CDR3 is TGTGCCAGCAGCGTAGGGGAGGGCCGGAATTCACCCCTCCACTTT.

This clone was detected once. The chain employs TRBV5-1 and TRBJ2-5; 8 nucleotides align to TRBD1. From germline, CDR1 is SGHRS and CDR2 YFSETQ. The V gene end was trimmed by 6 bases and the J gene end by 5 bases; junction bases not matched to a gene: 6. This CDR3 has 13 residues. CDR3: CASKRYRGETQYF. The DNA for the CDR3 is TGCGCCAGCAAAAGATACAGGGGGGAGACCCAGTACTTC.

The CDR3 spells CASQSDYNEQFF. The CDR3 DNA follows: TGTGCCAGTCAGTCTGACTACAATGAGCAGTTCTTC. The J gene is TRBJ2-1, the V gene TRBV6-6; D remains unclear. The CDR3 runs to 12 residues. Per germline, CDR1 MNHNY and CDR2 SVGAGI (reference sequence). V lost 9 bases and J 3 bases, leaving 9 bases between the germline ends.

In nucleotides, the CDR3 is TGTGCCAGCAGTGAAGAACAGGGGGGCTACAATGAGCAGTTCTTC. It encodes CASSEEQGGYNEQFF. This rearrangement joins TRBV6-1 to TRBJ2-1, with 8 bases fitting TRBD1. There are 15 residues in the CDR3. In germline, CDR1 is MNHNS, CDR2 SASEGT. After removal of 1 base from V and 3 bases from J, the junction contained 2 bases not matched to a gene.

The chain couples TRBV18 to TRBJ2-7; tentatively, D is TRBD2 (8 bases). The CDR3 consists of 13 residues. Germline V gives CDR1 KGHSH, CDR2 LQKENI. Trimming took off 6 bases at V and 6 bases at J, with 15 bases between the two ends. For the CDR3, the DNA is TGTGCCAGCTCCCCGGGAGGGGGCGTCGAGCAGTACTTC. This gives the protein CASSPGGGVEQYF. Full variable domain (missing parts from reference TRBV18 and TRBJ2-7): NAGVMQNPRHLVRRRGQEARLRCSPMKGHSHVYWYRQLPEEGLKFMVYLQKENIIDESGMPKERFSAEFPKEGPSILRIQQVVRGDSAAYFCASSPGGGVEQYFGPGTRLTVT.